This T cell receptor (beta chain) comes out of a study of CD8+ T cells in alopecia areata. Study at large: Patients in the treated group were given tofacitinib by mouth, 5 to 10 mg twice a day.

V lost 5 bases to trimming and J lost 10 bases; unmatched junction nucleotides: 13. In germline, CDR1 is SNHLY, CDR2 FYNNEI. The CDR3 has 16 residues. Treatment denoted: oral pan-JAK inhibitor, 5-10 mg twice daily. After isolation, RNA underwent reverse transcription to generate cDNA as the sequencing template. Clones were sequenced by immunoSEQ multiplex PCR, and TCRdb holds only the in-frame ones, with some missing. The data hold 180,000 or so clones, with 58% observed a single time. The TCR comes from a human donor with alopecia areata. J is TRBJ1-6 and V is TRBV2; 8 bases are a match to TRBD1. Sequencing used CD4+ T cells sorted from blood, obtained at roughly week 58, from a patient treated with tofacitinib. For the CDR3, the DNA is TGTGCCAGCAGTATCCGGGACAGGACTACAGGGTCACCCCTCCACTTT. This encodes CASSIRDRTTGSPLHF. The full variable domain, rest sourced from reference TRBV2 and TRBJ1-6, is EPEVTQTPSHQVTQMGQEVILRCVPISNHLYFYWYRQILGQKVEFLVSFYNNEISEKSEIFDDQFSVERPDGSNFTLKIRSTKLEDSAMYFCASSIRDRTTGSPLHFGNGTRLTVT.